Given below is one T cell receptor (beta chain) in context. Its cognate antigen is unknown. This record belongs to a study of tissue T cells after allogeneic stem cell transplantation. Study results and caveats: Only a limited share of tissue TCRs appeared in blood or spleen. Shared clones across patients were few; motif clustering revealed tissue-specific shared signatures. This small cohort was clinically heterogeneous, and sampling depth was a limitation.

The germline CDR1 and CDR2 sequences are KGHSH and LQKENI. The length of the CDR3 is 12 residues. Trimming took off 3 bases at V and 1 base at J, with 3 bases between the two ends. Survey-depth TCRbeta CDR3 sequencing reported V/J genes and productive frequencies. TCRdb's copy holds only in-frame clones and misses some; the assay was immunoSEQ multiplex PCR. The table has thousands of clones, roughly three fifths seen once. The clonotype originates from a male donor at least 60 years old with lung cancer. Sequenced here: tissue from the jejunum, sampled at autopsy. This rearrangement joins TRBV18 to TRBJ2-5; the D is unclear. The CDR3 sequence: CASSPPQETQYF. In nucleotides, the CDR3 is TGTGCCAGCTCACCCCCCCAAGAGACCCAGTACTTC.